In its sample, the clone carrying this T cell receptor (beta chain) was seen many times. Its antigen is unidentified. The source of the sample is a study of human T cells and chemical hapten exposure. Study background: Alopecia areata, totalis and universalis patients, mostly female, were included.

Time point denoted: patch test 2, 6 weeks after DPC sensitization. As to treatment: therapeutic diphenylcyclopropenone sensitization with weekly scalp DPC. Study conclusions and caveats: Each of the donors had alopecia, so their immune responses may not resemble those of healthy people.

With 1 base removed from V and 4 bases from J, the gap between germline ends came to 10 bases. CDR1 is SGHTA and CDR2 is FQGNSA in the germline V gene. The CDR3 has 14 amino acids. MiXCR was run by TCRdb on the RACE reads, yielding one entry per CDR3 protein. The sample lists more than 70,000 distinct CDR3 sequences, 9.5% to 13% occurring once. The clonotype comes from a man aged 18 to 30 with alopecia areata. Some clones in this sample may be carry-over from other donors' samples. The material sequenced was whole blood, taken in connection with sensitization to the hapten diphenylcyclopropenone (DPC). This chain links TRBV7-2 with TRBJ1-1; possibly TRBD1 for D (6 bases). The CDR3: CASSLDQGSTEAFF. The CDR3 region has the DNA TGTGCCAGCAGCTTAGATCAGGGGAGCACTGAAGCTTTCTTT. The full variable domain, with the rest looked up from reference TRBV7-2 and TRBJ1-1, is GAGVSQSPSNKVTEKGKDVELRCDPISGHTALYWYRQSLGQGLEFLIYFQGNSAPDKSGLPSDRFSAERTGGSVSTLTIQRTQQEDSAVYLCASSLDQGSTEAFFGQGTRLTVV.